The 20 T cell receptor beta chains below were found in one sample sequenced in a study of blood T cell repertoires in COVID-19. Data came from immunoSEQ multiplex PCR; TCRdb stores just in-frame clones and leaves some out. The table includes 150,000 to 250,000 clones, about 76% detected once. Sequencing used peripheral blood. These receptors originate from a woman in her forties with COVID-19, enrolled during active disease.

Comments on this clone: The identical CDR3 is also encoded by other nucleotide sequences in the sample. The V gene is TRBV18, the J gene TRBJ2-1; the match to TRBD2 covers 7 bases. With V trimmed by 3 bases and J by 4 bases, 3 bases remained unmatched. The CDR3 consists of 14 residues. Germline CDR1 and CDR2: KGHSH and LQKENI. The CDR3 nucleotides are TGTGCCAGCTCACCCACTAGCGCATACAATGAGCAGTTCTTC. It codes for CASSPTSAYNEQFF.

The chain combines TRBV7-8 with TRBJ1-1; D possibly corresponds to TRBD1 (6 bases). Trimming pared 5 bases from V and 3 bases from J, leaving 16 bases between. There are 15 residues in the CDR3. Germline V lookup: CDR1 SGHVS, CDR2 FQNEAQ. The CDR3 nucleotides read TGTGCCAGCAGCCTAACTTACAGGGCGGACACTGAAGCTTTCTTT. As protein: CASSLTYRADTEAFF.

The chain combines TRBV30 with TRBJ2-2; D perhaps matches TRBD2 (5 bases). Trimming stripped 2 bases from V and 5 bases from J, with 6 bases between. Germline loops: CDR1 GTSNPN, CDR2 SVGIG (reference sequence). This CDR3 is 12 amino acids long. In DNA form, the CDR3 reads TGTGCCTGGAGTCGGGAAACCGGGGAGCTGTTTTTT. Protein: CAWSRETGELFF.

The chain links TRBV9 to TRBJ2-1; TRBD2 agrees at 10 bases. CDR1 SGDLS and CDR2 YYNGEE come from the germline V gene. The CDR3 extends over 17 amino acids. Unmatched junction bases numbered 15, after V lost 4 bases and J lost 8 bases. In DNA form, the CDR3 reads TGTGCCAGCAGCACCTCCGGAGCGGGAGGGTCCTGGGATGAGCAGTTCTTC. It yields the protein CASSTSGAGGSWDEQFF.

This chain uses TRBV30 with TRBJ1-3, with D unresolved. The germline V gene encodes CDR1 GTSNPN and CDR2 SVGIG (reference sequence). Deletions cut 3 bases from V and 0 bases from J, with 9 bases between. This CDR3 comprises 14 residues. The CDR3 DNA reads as TGTGCCTGGAGCCCTCAGGCCTCTGGAAACACCATATATTTT. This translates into CAWSPQASGNTIYF.

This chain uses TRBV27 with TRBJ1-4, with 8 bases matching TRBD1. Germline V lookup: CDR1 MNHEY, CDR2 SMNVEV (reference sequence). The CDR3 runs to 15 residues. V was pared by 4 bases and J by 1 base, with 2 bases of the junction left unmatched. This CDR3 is CASSSGGETNEKLFF. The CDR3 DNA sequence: TGTGCCAGCAGTTCAGGGGGCGAAACTAATGAAAAACTGTTTTTT.

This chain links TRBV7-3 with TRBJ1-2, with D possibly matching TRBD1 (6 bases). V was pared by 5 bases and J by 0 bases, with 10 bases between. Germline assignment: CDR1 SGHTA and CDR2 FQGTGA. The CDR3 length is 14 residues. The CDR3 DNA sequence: TGTGCCAGCAGCCTCGGACAGACTAACTATGGCTACACCTTC. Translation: CASSLGQTNYGYTF.

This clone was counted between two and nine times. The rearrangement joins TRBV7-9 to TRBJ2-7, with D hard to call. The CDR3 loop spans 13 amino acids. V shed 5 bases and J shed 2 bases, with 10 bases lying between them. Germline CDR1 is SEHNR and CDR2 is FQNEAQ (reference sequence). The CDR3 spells CASSPTVTYEQYF. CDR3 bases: TGTGCCAGCAGCCCCACAGTTACCTACGAGCAGTACTTC.

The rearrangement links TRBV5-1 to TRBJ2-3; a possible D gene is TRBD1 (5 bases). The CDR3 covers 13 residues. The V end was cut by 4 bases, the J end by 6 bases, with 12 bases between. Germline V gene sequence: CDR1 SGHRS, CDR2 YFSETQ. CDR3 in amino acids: CASSPTVDDTQYF. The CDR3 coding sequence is TGCGCCAGCAGCCCGACAGTTGATGATACGCAGTATTTT.

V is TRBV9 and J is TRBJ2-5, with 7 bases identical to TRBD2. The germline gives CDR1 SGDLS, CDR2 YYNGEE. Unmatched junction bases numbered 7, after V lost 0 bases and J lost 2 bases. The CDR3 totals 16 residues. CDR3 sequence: CASSVGSTSEQETQYF. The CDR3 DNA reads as TGTGCCAGCAGCGTAGGATCTACTAGCGAACAAGAGACCCAGTACTTC.

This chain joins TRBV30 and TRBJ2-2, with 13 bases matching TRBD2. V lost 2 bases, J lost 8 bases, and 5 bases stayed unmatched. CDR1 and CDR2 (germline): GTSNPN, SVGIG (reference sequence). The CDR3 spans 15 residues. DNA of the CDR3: TGTGCCTGGAGTTCCGGGACTAGCGGGGCTGGGGAGCTGTTTTTT. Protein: CAWSSGTSGAGELFF.

As DNA, the CDR3 is TGTGCCAGCAGCCCAAGCGGGGGGCGGGCAGATACGCAGTATTTT. The encoded protein is CASSPSGGRADTQYF. The V gene is TRBV9, the J gene TRBJ2-3; 9 nucleotides align to TRBD2. Germline assignment: CDR1 SGDLS and CDR2 YYNGEE. The CDR3 is 15 residues long. Trimming cost V 4 bases and J 4 bases; bases outside gene matches: 7.

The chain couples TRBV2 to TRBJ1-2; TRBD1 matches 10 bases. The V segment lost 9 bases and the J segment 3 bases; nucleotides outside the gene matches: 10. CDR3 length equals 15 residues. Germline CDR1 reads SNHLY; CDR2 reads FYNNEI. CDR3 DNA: TGTGCCAGGATCAATCCGACAGGGGGCGACTATGGCTACACCTTC. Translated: CARINPTGGDYGYTF.

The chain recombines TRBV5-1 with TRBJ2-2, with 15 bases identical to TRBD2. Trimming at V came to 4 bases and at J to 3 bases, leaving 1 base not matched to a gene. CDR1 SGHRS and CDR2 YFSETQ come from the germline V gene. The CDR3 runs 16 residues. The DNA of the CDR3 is TGCGCCAGCAGCGGGACTAGCGGGGGGCACACCGGGGAGCTGTTTTTT. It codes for CASSGTSGGHTGELFF.

The CDR3 bases are TGTGCCAGCAGCTTGGATGTACGGACTAGCGGGGGCACAGATACGCAGTATTTT. This gives the protein CASSLDVRTSGGTDTQYF. This sequence joins TRBV5-4 and TRBJ2-3, with 12 bases aligning to TRBD2. CDR3 length equals 18 residues. Germline loops: CDR1 SGHNT, CDR2 YYREEE (reference sequence). Trimming removed 0 bases from V and 1 base from J; junction bases left unmatched: 6.

Written as DNA, the CDR3 is TGTGCCAGCCAGGCGATACTAGCCGAACTGGACAATGAGCAGTTCTTC. The encoded protein is CASQAILAELDNEQFF. V gene TRBV25-1 combines with J gene TRBJ2-1; a possible D gene is TRBD2 (6 bases). The length of the CDR3 is 16 residues. Germline V gene data show CDR1 as MGHDK and CDR2 as SYGVNS. The germline V and J ends were trimmed by 8 bases and 5 bases, with 22 bases remaining between them.

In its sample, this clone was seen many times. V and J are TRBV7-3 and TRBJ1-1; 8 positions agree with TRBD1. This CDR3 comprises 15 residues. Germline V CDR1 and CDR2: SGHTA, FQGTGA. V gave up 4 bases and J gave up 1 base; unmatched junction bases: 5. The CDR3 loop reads CASSSYGTGNTEAFF. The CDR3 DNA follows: TGTGCCAGCAGCTCGTACGGGACAGGGAACACTGAAGCTTTCTTT.

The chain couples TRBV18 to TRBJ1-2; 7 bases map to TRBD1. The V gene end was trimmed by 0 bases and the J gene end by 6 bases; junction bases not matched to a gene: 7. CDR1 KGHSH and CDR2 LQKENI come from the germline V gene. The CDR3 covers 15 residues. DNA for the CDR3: TGTGCCAGCTCACCACCCTCGACAGGGATTAATGGCTACACCTTC. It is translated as CASSPPSTGINGYTF.

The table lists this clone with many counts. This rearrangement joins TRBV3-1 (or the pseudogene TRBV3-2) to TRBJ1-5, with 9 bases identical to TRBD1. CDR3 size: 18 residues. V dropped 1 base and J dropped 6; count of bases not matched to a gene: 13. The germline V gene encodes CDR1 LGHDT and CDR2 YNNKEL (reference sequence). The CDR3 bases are TGTGCCAGCAGCCAAGGATATACAGGGGGCGGGTTCGTTCAGCCCCAGCATTTT. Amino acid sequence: CASSQGYTGGGFVQPQHF.

As DNA, the CDR3 is TGCGCCAGCAGCCGAGGGGGAAGCGGGAGTAATGAGCAGTTCTTC. Translated, it gives CASSRGGSGSNEQFF. V gene TRBV10-1 combines with J gene TRBJ2-1; TRBD2 aligns across 8 bases. CDR1 WNHNN and CDR2 SYGVQD come from the germline V gene (reference sequence). The CDR3 totals 15 residues. Trimming at V came to 6 bases and at J to 7 bases, leaving 11 bases not matched to a gene.